This TCR beta chain comes out of a study of T cells in Graves' hyperthyroidism and ophthalmopathy. On the study more broadly: Initial diagnosis, before any treatment, was when peripheral blood was collected. Overall study findings and caveats: From stable hyperthyroidism, ophthalmopathy was set apart by a 13 V-J model.

Researchers took RNA transcripts and amplified the TCR beta CDR3 regions from them. HTBI primers drove first-round RT-PCR of the TCR CDR3. One entry per CDR3 protein, called by TCRdb with MiXCR from the multiplex PCR reads. Seen here are approximately 610,000 distinct CDR3 sequences, roughly 14% observed once, and the top ten hold 4.3%. J was trimmed by 8 bases and V by 7 bases; bases with no gene match: 13. This CDR3 is built from 16 residues. In germline, CDR1 is MNHNS, CDR2 SASEGT. Ophthalmopathy cases scored 3 or more on the Clinical Activity Score and 4 or more on NOSPECS grade, with duration below 3 months. Criteria for exclusion of patients were uncontrolled infection, other autoimmune disease, pregnancy or lactation. A remark on this clonotype: Its antigen remains unknown.

The sample taken for sequencing was blood. This TCR was sampled from a woman between 40 and 55 years old with Graves' ophthalmopathy. V gene TRBV6-1 combines with J gene TRBJ2-2; 10 positions match TRBD1. The CDR3 loop is CASTKGPGTGAGELFF. The CDR3 region has the DNA TGTGCCAGCACTAAAGGCCCCGGGACAGGGGCTGGGGAGCTGTTTTTT.